A single sample gave rise to the 20 T cell receptor beta chains below, sequenced in a study of blood T cell repertoires in COVID-19. TCRdb keeps only in-frame clones here, not all; method: immunoSEQ multiplex PCR. The sample contains about 260,000 clones, around 80% of which appear only once. Sequencing was done on a sample of peripheral blood. The origin of the receptors is a man in his fifties or sixties with acute or convalescent COVID-19.

On this clone itself: The identical CDR3 is also encoded by other nucleotide sequences in the sample. This chain's CDR3 is CASSPPTSTDTQYF. The CDR3, as DNA: TGTGCCAGCTCACCACCCACTAGCACAGATACGCAGTATTTT. The chain carries TRBV18 and TRBJ2-3, with D uncertain. Deletions cut 0 bases from V and 0 bases from J, with 4 bases between. Germline-derived CDR1 and CDR2 are KGHSH and LQKENI. This CDR3 has 14 residues. Full variable domain (rest looked up from reference TRBV18 and TRBJ2-3): NAGVMQNPRHLVRRRGQEARLRCSPMKGHSHVYWYRQLPEEGLKFMVYLQKENIIDESGMPKERFSAEFPKEGPSILRIQQVVRGDSAAYFCASSPPTSTDTQYFGPGTRLTVL.

The chain carries TRBV6-5 and TRBJ1-3; a weak D match, TRBD1 (5 bases). The V end lost 6 bases, the J end lost 7 bases, and 19 bases lay between the germline ends. Germline CDR1 MNHEY, CDR2 SVGAGI. The CDR3 runs 15 residues. DNA of the CDR3: TGTGCCAGCAGCCTACACCAGGGTTCTTGGAACACCATATATTTT. Residues: CASSLHQGSWNTIYF.

Only a few counts were recorded for this clone. This chain links TRBV12-5 with TRBJ2-2; no firm D call. Germline V gene lookup returns CDR1 LGHNT and CDR2 FRNRAP. This CDR3 has 14 amino acids. The ends were cut back, 2 bases at V and 1 base at J, with 5 bases in the middle. The chain's CDR3 is CASGLNRNTGELFF. The CDR3 DNA is TGTGCTAGTGGTTTGAACAGGAACACCGGGGAGCTGTTTTTT.

V gene TRBV4-3 combines with J gene TRBJ2-1; 7 bases match TRBD2. V shed 1 base and J 6 bases; nucleotides not matched to a gene: 6. This CDR3 spans 15 amino acids. CDR1 LGHNA and CDR2 YSLEER come from the germline V gene. This CDR3 reads CASSQVTSAGNEQFF. DNA for the CDR3: TGCGCCAGCAGCCAAGTAACTAGCGCAGGCAATGAGCAGTTCTTC.

The chain carries TRBV19 and TRBJ1-1; 9 bases match TRBD1. V dropped 6 bases and J dropped 7; count of bases not matched to a gene: 12. The V gene's germline CDR1 is LNHDA and CDR2 SQIVND (reference sequence). The CDR3 loop spans 15 amino acids. CDR3: CASRDQGQGSGEAFF. CDR3 nucleotides: TGTGCCAGTAGAGACCAAGGACAGGGGAGTGGTGAAGCTTTCTTT.

The chain links TRBV6-5 to TRBJ1-2; 7 bases are shared with TRBD1. CDR3 length: 13 amino acids. V gave up 4 bases and J gave up 7 bases; unmatched junction bases: 6. Looked up from germline, CDR1 is MNHEY and CDR2 is SVGAGI. The CDR3 loop is CASSFGTDFGYTF. CDR3 nucleotides: TGTGCCAGCAGTTTCGGGACAGATTTTGGCTACACCTTC.

The chain employs TRBV9 and TRBJ2-7, with TRBD2 matching 7 bases. The CDR3 sequence is 21 residues long. V lost 0 bases to trimming and J lost 6 bases; unmatched junction nucleotides: 27. Germline CDR1 and CDR2: SGDLS and YYNGEE. CDR3 sequence: CASSVAPFGGRRGWRVVEQYF. For the CDR3, the DNA is TGTGCCAGCAGCGTAGCTCCGTTTGGCGGGAGAAGAGGTTGGCGGGTCGTCGAGCAGTACTTC.

The count of this clone is one. The chain carries TRBV27 and TRBJ1-2; 9 bases align to TRBD1. From germline, CDR1 is MNHEY and CDR2 SMNVEV (reference sequence). V trimming: 6 bases; J trimming: 6 bases; junction bases outside the gene matches: 11. This CDR3 spans 15 amino acids. The CDR3 protein is CASRFRDRAGDGYTF. CDR3 nucleotides: TGTGCCAGCAGATTCCGGGACAGGGCTGGGGATGGCTACACCTTC.

The chain carries TRBV27 and TRBJ2-1; 8 nucleotides align to TRBD1. CDR3 length: 14 residues. The V and J ends lost 1 base and 8 bases, in that order; junction bases with no gene match: 4. Germline values: CDR1 MNHEY, CDR2 SMNVEV (reference sequence). For the CDR3, the DNA is TGTGCCAGCAGTTTATGGACAGGGAGCGATGAGCAGTTCTTC. Translation gives CASSLWTGSDEQFF.

This chain uses TRBV6-5 with TRBJ2-7; 11 bases fit TRBD2. After removal of 2 bases from V and 0 bases from J, the junction contained 3 bases not matched to a gene. The CDR3 spans 16 residues. The germline gives CDR1 MNHEY, CDR2 SVGAGI. CDR3 nucleotide sequence: TGTGCCAGCAGTTACACGGGACTAGCGGCCTCCTACGAGCAGTACTTC. This sequence encodes CASSYTGLAASYEQYF.

V usage is TRBV5-4 and J usage is TRBJ2-7, with a tentative D call TRBD2 (5 bases). The CDR3 is made up of 13 amino acids. V lost 3 bases and J 7 bases, leaving 14 bases between the germline ends. Germline CDR1 and CDR2: SGHNT and YYREEE (reference sequence). The CDR3 DNA is TGTGCCAGCAGCTCGGACTCGGGTCGGGAGCAGTACTTC. Translated: CASSSDSGREQYF.

This rearrangement joins TRBV18 to TRBJ2-7; perhaps TRBD1 as D (5 bases). The CDR3 is 14 residues long. Trimming removed 3 bases from V and 6 bases from J, with 15 bases in between. Germline lookup yields CDR1 KGHSH and CDR2 LQKENI. In DNA, the CDR3 is TGTGCCAGCTCACCGGGGCCAGCTCCCATCGAGCAGTACTTC. Translation gives CASSPGPAPIEQYF. Full variable domain (outside the CDR3, taken from reference TRBV18 and TRBJ2-7): NAGVMQNPRHLVRRRGQEARLRCSPMKGHSHVYWYRQLPEEGLKFMVYLQKENIIDESGMPKERFSAEFPKEGPSILRIQQVVRGDSAAYFCASSPGPAPIEQYFGPGTRLTVT.

V and J are TRBV2 and TRBJ1-1; TRBD1 matches 7 bases. This CDR3 region has 13 residues. The trim removed 8 bases at V and 5 bases at J, leaving 8 bases unmatched. The germline gives CDR1 SNHLY, CDR2 FYNNEI. The CDR3 region is CASVDRVLTEAFF. Written as DNA, the CDR3 is TGTGCCAGCGTAGACAGGGTTTTGACTGAAGCTTTCTTT. The whole variable domain, remainder taken from reference TRBV2 and TRBJ1-1, is EPEVTQTPSHQVTQMGQEVILRCVPISNHLYFYWYRQILGQKVEFLVSFYNNEISEKSEIFDDQFSVERPDGSNFTLKIRSTKLEDSAMYFCASVDRVLTEAFFGQGTRLTVV.

The gene calls are TRBV2 and TRBJ2-1; TRBD2 agrees at 9 bases. The ends lost 6 bases at V and 7 bases at J; junction bases unmatched: 10. The germline V gene encodes CDR1 SNHLY and CDR2 FYNNEI. CDR3 size: 15 residues. The CDR3: CASRASGNPGNEQFF. CDR3 DNA sequence: TGTGCCAGCAGGGCTAGCGGGAACCCGGGGAATGAGCAGTTCTTC.

This clone came up once. The V gene is TRBV30, the J gene TRBJ1-5; 7 bases match TRBD1. Germline V gives CDR1 GTSNPN, CDR2 SVGIG (reference sequence). The junction had 6 bases not matched to a gene; V was cut back by 8 bases and J by 2 bases. This CDR3 comprises 13 residues. CDR3 region: CATQGEGNQPQHF. The CDR3 DNA reads as TGTGCCACCCAGGGGGAAGGCAATCAGCCCCAGCATTTT.

The J gene is TRBJ1-1, the V gene TRBV19; D unclear. Trimming removed 5 bases at V and 7 bases at J, with 11 bases between. Germline CDR1 and CDR2: LNHDA and SQIVND (reference sequence). The CDR3 has 12 amino acids. As DNA, the CDR3 is TGTGCCAGTAGTCAACAGTTCTTTGAAGCTTTCTTT. Amino acid sequence: CASSQQFFEAFF.

This chain connects TRBV6-1 to TRBJ1-2; D is possibly TRBD1 (5 bases). Germline V gene data show CDR1 as MNHNS and CDR2 as SASEGT. The V end was cut by 1 base, the J end by 6 bases, with 12 bases between. The CDR3 loop spans 14 amino acids. The CDR3 sequence: CASSEGGPGNGYTF. The CDR3 DNA reads TGTGCCAGCAGTGAAGGTGGGCCAGGGAATGGCTACACCTTC.

The V call is TRBV5-1, the J call TRBJ1-4; D unclear. The CDR3 is made up of 14 amino acids. The V end was cut by 0 bases, the J end by 4 bases, with 7 bases between. Per germline, CDR1 SGHRS and CDR2 YFSETQ. CDR3 nucleotides: TGCGCCAGCAGCTTGGTGGGCAATAATGAAAAACTGTTTTTT. It codes for CASSLVGNNEKLFF.

The chain has TRBV11-2 and TRBJ1-6; possibly TRBD1 for D (6 bases). The CDR3 has 15 residues. Trimming took 1 base from V and 7 from J, leaving 11 bases between them. Germline V CDR1 and CDR2: SGHAT, FQNNGV. For the CDR3, the DNA is TGTGCCAGCAGCTTAGTGGGGGCAGGCAATTCACCCCTCCACTTT. Protein: CASSLVGAGNSPLHF.

V usage is TRBV3-1 (or the pseudogene TRBV3-2) and J usage is TRBJ1-5; maybe TRBD1 (6 bases). The CDR3 covers 14 residues. Germline CDR1 reads LGHDT; CDR2 reads YNNKEL (reference sequence). The germline V and J ends were trimmed by 3 bases and 7 bases, with 13 bases remaining between them. CDR3 in amino acids: CASSHGGRGQPQHF. CDR3 nucleotide sequence: TGTGCCAGCAGCCATGGGGGTAGGGGGCAGCCCCAGCATTTT.